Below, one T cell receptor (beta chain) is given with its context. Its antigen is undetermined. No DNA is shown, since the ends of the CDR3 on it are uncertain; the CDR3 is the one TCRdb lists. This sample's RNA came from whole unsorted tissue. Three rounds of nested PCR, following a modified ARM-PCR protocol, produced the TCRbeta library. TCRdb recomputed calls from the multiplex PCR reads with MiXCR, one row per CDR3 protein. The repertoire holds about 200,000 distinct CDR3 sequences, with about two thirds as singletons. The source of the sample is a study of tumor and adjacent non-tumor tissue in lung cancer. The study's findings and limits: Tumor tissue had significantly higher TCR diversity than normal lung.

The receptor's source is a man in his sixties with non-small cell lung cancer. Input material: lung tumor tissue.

CDR3 region: CNVGKGNIKYF. V gene TRBV29-1 combines with J gene TRBJ2-4. The CDR3 region is 11 residues in length, termini included. Germline CDR1 SQVTM, CDR2 ANQGSEA.